This TCR beta chain comes out of a study of CD8+ T cells in alopecia areata (dated by TCRdb to 2016 to 2018). For the study in its entirety: Treated patients were enrolled in an open-label pilot trial of oral tofacitinib at 5 to 10 mg twice daily for moderate-to-severe alopecia areata. Tofacitinib was administered for 6 to 18 months, and 6 months of follow-up off drug were then conducted to assess delayed response and recurrence. RNA was extracted with the PAXgene miRNA kit for fixed scalp, the miRNeasy kit for PBMCs, and the RNeasy kit for mouse skin. In humans, TCRbeta sequencing was performed on scalp tissue and on sorted CD4+ and CD8+ peripheral blood T cells from healthy controls and from patients with patchy or totalis/universalis alopecia areata. Patients on tofacitinib were biopsied at baseline and after 4 and 24 weeks of treatment, and several of the patients also had a later scalp biopsy. immunoSEQ multiplex PCR using 35 Vbeta forward primers and 13 Jbeta reverse primers was used to amplify TCRbeta CDR3 regions. Clonality in the scalp was compared among normal scalp (n=4), patchy alopecia areata scalp (n=8), and alopecia totalis/universalis scalp (n=8). High-throughput TCRbeta sequencing was used to examine T cell clonal expansion in alopecia areata in both the C3H/HeJ mouse model and human patients. Disease severity in treated patients was measured with the SALT score, which quantifies the percentage of affected scalp surface area.

Deletion took 3 bases off V and 7 bases off J, with a span of 10 bases between the germline ends. Including cysteine and phenylalanine, the CDR3 has 12 amino acids. The retained sequence is limited to the CDR3, 36 bases, with the frame set at the first base. Sequences LNHNV (CDR1) and YYDKDF (CDR2) are obtained from the germline V gene (reference sequence). The meaning of the sample's time point label: around 4 weeks on oral tofacitinib. The sample's treatment or condition label, decoded: oral pan-JAK inhibitor, 5-10 mg twice daily. Lesional scalp punch biopsies and peripheral blood were collected from alopecia areata patients. PBMCs were isolated by density centrifugation and stained for CD3, CD4 and CD8, after which CD4+ and CD8+ T cells were sorted on a FACSAria. The library was prepared using the immunoSEQ multiplex PCR assay. RNA was extracted from all samples and reverse transcribed into cDNA, which served as template for TCR sequencing. SuperScript III was used to make first-strand cDNA, primed with a 2:1 mix of oligo-dT and random hexamers. A synthetic immune receptor repertoire was used to gauge amplification bias, and whatever bias remained was removed computationally. From the authors' description of their analysis: After raw reads were preprocessed to remove errors, the CDR3 was defined following IMGT conventions as running from the conserved cysteine to phenylalanine. To get clonality, Shannon entropy was normalized by log2 of the number of productive unique TCRs and the result was subtracted from 1. Scalp TCRbeta sequences were cross-referenced with sorted blood CD4 and CD8 repertoires so that the CD4 or CD8 identity of scalp clones could be inferred. TCRdb's version of the immuneACCESS table is confined to in-frame rearrangements and falls short of the full clone set. An unresolved V gene accounts for under half of the shortfall where checked; the remainder is of unknown origin. V and J calls and clone size come straight from that table; D and trimming were deduced from the DNA. A total of 98,000 or so clones appear in this sample, approximately 60% of them only once. Of the sample, about 14% falls within the top ten clones.

With respect to this clone: The clone's antigen remains unknown. No base quality information exists; no much larger clone differs at one position.

Study-wide findings and limitations: Higher clonality and more expanded CD8+ clones were observed in lesional scalp than in normal scalp, particularly in alopecia totalis/universalis, a finding suggestive of antigenic drive. Shared TCR sequences between patients were less evident than in mice, which may be partly attributable to HLA diversity in the patient population. Tofacitinib significantly decreased scalp clonality and the number of expanded CD8+ clones among the top 100 scalp clones. Many expanded lesional clones were found to persist in scalp and blood during tofacitinib treatment, and relapse after treatment cessation may be partly explained by this persistence. Unlike mouse skin, where gammadelta T cells dominate, normal human skin contains resident alphabeta T cells that get sequenced too, which complicates analysis of the scalp TCR repertoire. Because the treated cohort was small and had only one nonresponder, larger studies are needed to examine links between baseline CD8+ expansion and response.

The rearranged segments are TRBV15 and TRBJ2-7; no confident D gene assignment can be made. This TCR derives from a human donor with alopecia areata. Here the sequenced sample was CD8+ T cells sorted from blood, taken at week 4, from a patient treated with tofacitinib. The DNA sequence is TGTGCCACCAGCAGTGATTCGAGTGAGCAGTACTTC. The encoded protein is CATSSDSSEQYF.